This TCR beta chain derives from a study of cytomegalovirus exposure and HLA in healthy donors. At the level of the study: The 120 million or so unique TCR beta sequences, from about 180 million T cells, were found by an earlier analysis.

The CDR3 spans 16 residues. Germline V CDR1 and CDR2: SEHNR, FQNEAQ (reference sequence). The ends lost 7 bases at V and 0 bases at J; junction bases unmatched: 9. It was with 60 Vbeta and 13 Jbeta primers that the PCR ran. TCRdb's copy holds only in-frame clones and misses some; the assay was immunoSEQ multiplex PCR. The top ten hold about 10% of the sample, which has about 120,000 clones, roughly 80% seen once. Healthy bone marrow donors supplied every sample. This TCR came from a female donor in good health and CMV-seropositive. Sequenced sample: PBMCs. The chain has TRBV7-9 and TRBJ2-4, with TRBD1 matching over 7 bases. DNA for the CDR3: TGTGCCAGCAACCTAGGGACAGACTTAGCCAAAAACATTCAGTACTTC. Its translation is CASNLGTDLAKNIQYF.